The rows below give T cell receptor beta chains drawn from one sample of a study of blood T cell repertoires in COVID-19. Using immunoSEQ multiplex PCR, the repertoire was profiled, and TCRdb retains in-frame clones only, with some absent. The sample lists fewer than 250,000 clones; approximately 83% were seen once. The source material was peripheral blood. These receptors were taken from a human donor in a cohort sampled during active COVID-19. The CDR3 runs from the conserved cysteine through the conserved F or W. The D gene is left open where the match is weak. The listing skips clone size in some rows; elsewhere it reads once, few, many or a size class.

d_call j_call v_call clone_size cdr3_nt cdr3_aa
- TRBJ2-7 TRBV6-6 - TGTGCCAGCAGACGCGAGGGGACTGACTACGAGCAGTACTTC CASRREGTDYEQYF
- TRBJ1-5 TRBV28 - TGTGCCAGCATTACGGGGGGGCCGTGGCAGCCCCAGCATTTT CASITGGPWQPQHF
TRBD1 TRBJ1-1 TRBV7-9 - TGTGCCAGCAGTCCGTCTTGGACAGGGTTGACTGAAGCTTTCTTT CASSPSWTGLTEAFF
TRBD1 TRBJ2-1 TRBV5-1 - TGCGCCAGCAGCGGGCCGGGACAGGGCGGGGATGAGCAGTTCTTC CASSGPGQGGDEQFF
- TRBJ1-1 TRBV12-3/TRBV12-4 - TGTGCCAGCAGTGGAACGGGCACTGAAGCTTTCTTT CASSGTGTEAFF
TRBD1 TRBJ1-6 TRBV5-4 few TGTGCCAGCAGCTTCCAGGACAGGGCTGAATCACCCCTCCACTTT CASSFQDRAESPLHF
- TRBJ2-5 TRBV19 once TGTGCCAGTGGAGCTAAACTCGGGGAGACCCAGTACTTC CASGAKLGETQYF
TRBD1 TRBJ2-7 TRBV5-6 - TGTGCCAGCAGCTTGATCGGGTGGACAGGGTCCTACGAGCAGTACTTC CASSLIGWTGSYEQYF
TRBD2 TRBJ2-1 TRBV19 - TGTGCCAGTAGTATAGGCGCTAGCGGGAGTCCTCGTCAGTTCTTC CASSIGASGSPRQFF
- TRBJ2-7 TRBV7-9 - TGTGCCAGCAGCCCAGGGATTTCCTACGAGCAGTACTTC CASSPGISYEQYF
- TRBJ1-1 TRBV7-8 once TGTGCCAGCAGCCCTTACACAGGAGGGGCTTTCTTT CASSPYTGGAFF
- TRBJ2-7 TRBV5-1 - TGCGCCAGCAGCTTGGTGGGCGACGAGCAGTACTTC CASSLVGDEQYF
TRBD1 TRBJ2-6 TRBV7-2 - TGTGCCAGCATGACAGGGGTTGGGGCCAACGTCCTGACTTTC CASMTGVGANVLTF
TRBD1 TRBJ2-7 TRBV5-1 - TGCGCCAGCAGCTTGGACAGGGGGCATGAGCAGTACTTC CASSLDRGHEQYF
- TRBJ1-1 TRBV19 - TGTGCCAGTAGTAAAGGGGGTTTAACGAACACTGAAGCTTTCTTT CASSKGGLTNTEAFF
- TRBJ2-1 TRBV7-9 few TGTGCCAGCAGCTCCCCAGGGGCGCTTTCCGGAGAGCAGTTCTTC CASSSPGALSGEQFF
TRBD1 TRBJ1-5 TRBV19 - TGTGCCAGTAGAAGGACAGGGGGTATTAATCAGCCCCAGCATTTT CASRRTGGINQPQHF
- TRBJ2-4 TRBV7-3 - TGTGCCAGCAGCAAAGGACGGGGGAGTGGAAACATTCAGTACTTC CASSKGRGSGNIQYF
- TRBJ1-2 TRBV27 - TGTGCCAGCAGGGACTTCGGGGACTATGGCTACACCTTC CASRDFGDYGYTF
- TRBJ2-7 TRBV24-1 once TGTGCCACTCCCACAGGGACTACCTACGAGCAGTACTTC CATPTGTTYEQYF
- TRBJ1-4 TRBV24-1 - TGTGCCACCAGTGCAGGACTCGGTGAAAAACTGTTTTTT CATSAGLGEKLFF
- TRBJ2-3 TRBV7-9 - TGTGCCAGCAGCTTAGACCGACTTTCTAGCACAGATACGCAGTATTTT CASSLDRLSSTDTQYF